The 21 T cell receptor beta chains reported below all come from one sample, sequenced in a study of blood T cell repertoires in COVID-19. TCRdb's copy holds only in-frame clones and misses some; the assay was immunoSEQ multiplex PCR. The sample lists roughly 140,000 clones; over 80% were seen once. Specimen: peripheral blood. Every receptor here comes from a woman aged 45-60 years with acute or convalescent COVID-19.

The V and J genes are TRBV18 and TRBJ2-7; D is possibly TRBD1 (5 bases). Trimming cost V 4 bases and J 4 bases, with 11 bases left between them. CDR3 length equals 13 residues. Germline V gives CDR1 KGHSH, CDR2 LQKENI. The CDR3 here is CASSLTDIYEQYF. In nucleotides, the CDR3 is TGTGCCAGCTCACTAACGGACATATACGAGCAGTACTTC.

This clone was detected once. The V gene is TRBV19, the J gene TRBJ2-7; possible D gene TRBD2, 6 bases. CDR1 and CDR2 (germline): LNHDA, SQIVND (reference sequence). This CDR3 comprises 15 residues. Trimming removed 1 base from V and 1 base from J, with 11 bases in between. DNA for the CDR3: TGTGCCAGTAGTATAGCGGCAGGGAGGTCCTACGAGCAGTACTTC. Translating gives CASSIAAGRSYEQYF.

This clone turned up a few times. The chain employs TRBV19 and TRBJ1-2, with D possibly matching TRBD1 (6 bases). Germline loops: CDR1 LNHDA, CDR2 SQIVND (reference sequence). This CDR3 has 15 residues. V was pared by 1 base and J by 2 bases, with 11 bases between. CDR3 sequence (DNA): TGTGCCAGTAGTATAGTGTGGACAGACAACTATGGCTACACCTTC. This translates into CASSIVWTDNYGYTF.

V gene TRBV24-1 combines with J gene TRBJ2-2; 9 bases align to TRBD1. The CDR3 runs to 16 residues. V dropped 5 bases and J dropped 5; count of bases not matched to a gene: 8. The germline V gene has CDR1 KGHDR and CDR2 SFDVKD. The CDR3 nucleotides read TGTGCCACCAGTGCTCCCGGGACAGGGCGTACCGGGGAGCTGTTTTTT. It is translated as CATSAPGTGRTGELFF.

This chain uses TRBV11-2 with TRBJ1-2; maybe TRBD1 (5 bases). This CDR3 has 18 amino acids. V lost 0 bases and J lost 0, with 17 bases in between. The germline CDR1 and CDR2 sequences are SGHAT and FQNNGV. CDR3: CASSLDRDYLIANYGYTF. CDR3 nucleotide sequence: TGTGCCAGCAGCTTAGACCGGGACTACCTAATCGCTAACTATGGCTACACCTTC.

The chain employs TRBV7-3 and TRBJ1-1; TRBD1 agrees at 9 bases. CDR1 is SGHTA and CDR2 is FQGTGA in the germline V gene. This CDR3 is built from 17 residues. V lost 2 bases to trimming and J lost 4 bases; unmatched junction nucleotides: 11. This chain's CDR3 is CASSLGTGPYLPTEAFF. The CDR3 nucleotides are TGTGCCAGCAGCTTAGGGACAGGGCCTTATCTCCCCACTGAAGCTTTCTTT.

The chain has TRBV11-2 and TRBJ2-7; 9 bases align to TRBD2. Germline CDR1 reads SGHAT; CDR2 reads FQNNGV. V was pared by 4 bases and J by 5 bases, with 12 bases of the junction left unmatched. This CDR3 spans 16 amino acids. This CDR3 is CASSSLRGLADHEQYF. The DNA for the CDR3 is TGTGCCAGCAGCTCCCTAAGGGGACTAGCAGATCACGAGCAGTACTTC.

V gene TRBV20-1 combines with J gene TRBJ2-7; 15 bases are a match to TRBD2. The CDR3 length is 18 residues. V trimming: 3 bases; J trimming: 7 bases; junction bases outside the gene matches: 16. Germline V CDR1 and CDR2: DFQATT, SNEGSKA (reference sequence). Here the CDR3 DNA reads TGCAGTGCTAGTGCGGGACTAGCGGGAGGAACCCCCCTCCATGAGCAGTACTTC. Translating it yields CSASAGLAGGTPLHEQYF.

This chain uses TRBV5-4 with TRBJ1-2; D not resolved. The CDR3 spans 14 residues. V lost 2 bases and J 4 bases, leaving 12 bases between the germline ends. Germline V gives CDR1 SGHNT, CDR2 YYREEE (reference sequence). The DNA for the CDR3 is TGTGCCAGCAGCTTACAATCCACAAGCTATGGCTACACCTTC. It codes for CASSLQSTSYGYTF.

The rearrangement links TRBV7-9 to TRBJ2-1, with a tentative D call TRBD1 (5 bases). The CDR3 sequence is 14 residues long. With 5 bases removed from V and 4 bases from J, the gap between germline ends came to 12 bases. From germline, CDR1 is SEHNR and CDR2 FQNEAQ (reference sequence). In DNA, the CDR3 is TGTGCCAGCAGCCTGAGCAGGGATTACAATGAGCAGTTCTTC. It yields the protein CASSLSRDYNEQFF.

The rearrangement joins TRBV27 to TRBJ1-6, with D uncertain. V lost 4 bases and J 2 bases, leaving 9 bases between the germline ends. This CDR3 contains 15 residues. Germline lookup yields CDR1 MNHEY and CDR2 SMNVEV (reference sequence). The CDR3 DNA is TGTGCCAGCAGTTCGACCGGGACCTATAATTCACCCCTCCACTTT. Translating it yields CASSSTGTYNSPLHF.

The rearrangement links TRBV27 to TRBJ1-4; 7 bases are shared with TRBD1. The V gene's germline CDR1 is MNHEY and CDR2 SMNVEV (reference sequence). The V and J ends lost 3 bases and 4 bases, in that order; junction bases with no gene match: 5. The CDR3 length is 15 residues. The DNA of the CDR3 is TGTGCCAGCAGTTTTGGGGGACAGATTAATGAAAAACTGTTTTTT. Translated: CASSFGGQINEKLFF. The full variable domain, in which reference TRBV27 and TRBJ1-4 provide the parts outside the CDR3, is EAQVTQNPRYLITVTGKKLTVTCSQNMNHEYMSWYRQDPGLGLRQIYYSMNVEVTDKGDVPEGYKVSRKEKRNFPLILESPSPNQTSLYFCASSFGGQINEKLFFGSGTQLSVL.

The CDR3 loop reads CASSAAGTQYF. The CDR3 DNA is TGTGCCAGCAGCGCAGCGGGGACCCAGTACTTC. This chain joins TRBV11-2 and TRBJ2-5; weak D call: TRBD2 (6 bases). The CDR3 extends over 11 amino acids. CDR1 is SGHAT, CDR2 FQNNGV, per germline. Trimming cost V 5 bases and J 7 bases, with 8 bases left between them.

This clone has more than one count but fewer than ten. The chain carries TRBV7-9 and TRBJ2-1; 9 positions match TRBD2. Looked up from germline, CDR1 is SEHNR and CDR2 is FQNEAQ (reference sequence). This CDR3 region has 13 residues. J was trimmed by 10 bases and V by 5 bases; bases with no gene match: 6. CDR3 DNA sequence: TGTGCCAGCAGCGTCCCCGGACTAGCGGAGCAGTTCTTC. It codes for CASSVPGLAEQFF.

The chain couples TRBV6-6 to TRBJ1-2, with 7 bases identical to TRBD1. V shed 5 bases, J shed 3 bases, and the junction held 15 bases outside the gene matches. This CDR3 region has 17 residues. Per germline, CDR1 MNHNY and CDR2 SVGAGI (reference sequence). As DNA, the CDR3 is TGTGCCAGCAGTCCAGACAGGGCAGCCAATCGGCACTATGGCTACACCTTC. This translates into CASSPDRAANRHYGYTF.

This chain links TRBV5-4 with TRBJ2-7, with 8 bases matching TRBD2. This CDR3 has 13 amino acids. Germline lookup yields CDR1 SGHNT and CDR2 YYREEE (reference sequence). Trimming took 9 bases from V and 2 from J; bases not matched to a gene: 7. CDR3 protein: CATSSRGAYEQYF. The CDR3 coding sequence is TGTGCCACCTCTTCGCGGGGGGCCTACGAGCAGTACTTC.

The chain links TRBV27 to TRBJ2-7, with D perhaps matching TRBD1 (6 bases). Germline V CDR1 and CDR2: MNHEY, SMNVEV (reference sequence). Trimming pared 1 base from V and 4 bases from J, leaving 14 bases between. This CDR3 has 15 residues. CDR3 amino acids: CASSLLRDTGYEQYF. The CDR3 region has the DNA TGTGCCAGCAGTTTATTAAGGGACACTGGATACGAGCAGTACTTC.

This clone was counted only a few times. The genes are TRBV4-2 and TRBJ2-1, with TRBD1 matching over 7 bases. J lost 9 bases, V lost 3 bases, and 8 bases had no gene match. The germline gives CDR1 LGHNA, CDR2 YNFKEQ. CDR3 length: 14 amino acids. CDR3 sequence reads: CASSQFRGGGEQFF. CDR3 nucleotide sequence: TGTGCCAGCAGCCAGTTTAGAGGGGGCGGTGAGCAGTTCTTC.

The V call is TRBV4-1, the J call TRBJ2-1, with 10 nucleotides matching TRBD2. CDR3 length: 16 amino acids. Losses at the gene ends were 1 base for V and 4 bases for J; bases not matched to a gene: 4. Germline-derived CDR1 and CDR2 are MGHRA and YSYEKL. The CDR3 is CASSQGTSGIYNEQFF. CDR3 DNA: TGCGCCAGCAGCCAAGGTACTAGCGGGATATACAATGAGCAGTTCTTC.

J is TRBJ1-5 and V is TRBV5-5, with 9 bases lining up with TRBD1. The CDR3 spans 15 residues. Losses at the gene ends were 0 bases for V and 7 bases for J; bases not matched to a gene: 5. CDR1 SGHKS and CDR2 YYEKEE come from the germline V gene (reference sequence). The chain's CDR3 is CASSLAGTGRQPQHF. For the CDR3, the DNA is TGTGCCAGCAGCTTGGCCGGGACAGGGAGACAGCCCCAGCATTTT.

CDR3 in amino acids: CASSTTSGPLYEQYF. The CDR3 DNA reads TGTGCCAGCAGCACCACTAGCGGACCCCTCTACGAGCAGTACTTC. This chain uses TRBV7-3 with TRBJ2-7, with 8 bases matching TRBD2. With 5 bases clipped from V and 3 bases from J, the junction kept 9 bases outside the gene matches. The CDR3 spans 15 residues. CDR1 and CDR2 (germline): SGHTA, FQGTGA.